This T cell receptor beta chain comes out of a study of T cell responses to AZD1222 COVID-19 vaccine. In this sample, this clone turned up many times. Generated by immunoSEQ multiplex PCR, the TCRdb table keeps only in-frame clones and is missing some. There are about 57,000 clones in the sample; more than 75% occur only once, and over 15% lies in the top ten. This sequence originates from an adult in good health. The sequences come from peripheral blood, collected on day 0 of AZD1222 vaccination.

DNA of the CDR3: TGTGCCAGCTCACGAGGGCGTCAGGCGACGGGAAACACCATATATTTT. Protein product: CASSRGRQATGNTIYF. The chain joins TRBV18 to TRBJ1-3; D is unclear. Between the trimmed V and J ends, which lost 4 bases and 4 bases, there was a span of 17 bases. Germline V gene data show CDR1 as KGHSH and CDR2 as LQKENI. The CDR3 has 16 amino acids.